Shown below are 18 T cell receptor beta chains from a single sample sequenced in a study of beta chain features in type 1 diabetes. Study-level points and caveats: Shorter TCRB CDR3s, moderately but significantly so, marked every one of the four CD4+ subsets in Type 1 diabetes patients.

Of the isolated RNA, all was reverse transcribed, and so the sequenced material was expressed TCRB transcripts. Repertoires were generated with immunoSEQ multiplex PCR, while TCRdb's copy carries only in-frame clones and drops some. The sample includes some 350,000 clones, 9.5% to 10% of them seen just once. Their antigen targets remain unknown. Sequencing input: central memory CD4+ T cells from blood. These TCRs come from a man aged 25-45 years with type 1 diabetes.

The chain links TRBV30 to TRBJ2-3; D is undetermined. The CDR3 extends over 13 amino acids. Trimming removed 0 bases at V and 2 bases at J, with 6 bases between. The germline V gene has CDR1 GTSNPN and CDR2 SVGIG (reference sequence). The CDR3 loop reads CAWSVGFTDTQYF. CDR3 nucleotides: TGTGCCTGGAGTGTGGGCTTCACAGATACGCAGTATTTT.

This clone was observed a few times. This same CDR3 is encoded by further DNA sequences in the sample. The chain is built from TRBV7-8 and TRBJ1-3, with TRBD1 as a possible D gene (6 bases). This CDR3 comprises 13 residues. V was shortened by 5 bases and J by 4 bases, with 9 bases between the two germline ends. CDR1 and CDR2 (germline): SGHVS, FQNEAQ. This chain's CDR3 is CASSLGQGNTIYF. CDR3 DNA sequence: TGTGCCAGCAGCCTAGGACAGGGAAACACCATATATTTT. Full variable domain (outside the CDR3, taken from reference TRBV7-8 and TRBJ1-3): GAGVSQSPRYKVAKRGQDVALRCDPISGHVSLFWYQQALGQGPEFLTYFQNEAQLDKSGLPSDRFFAERPEGSVSTLKIQRTQQEDSAVYLCASSLGQGNTIYFGEGSWLTVV.

About this clone itself: The sample holds other DNA sequences that translate to the same CDR3. This chain joins TRBV9 and TRBJ1-4; 8 positions match TRBD1. V was pared by 2 bases and J by 8 bases, with 5 bases of the junction left unmatched. This CDR3 spans 14 amino acids. The V gene's germline CDR1 is SGDLS and CDR2 YYNGEE. CDR3 residues: CASSVGQGYEKLFF. CDR3 coding DNA: TGTGCCAGCAGCGTTGGACAGGGATACGAAAAACTGTTTTTT.

This clone occurred a few times. The chain has TRBV5-6 and TRBJ2-7, with a tentative D call TRBD2 (6 bases). V was pared by 2 bases and J by 4 bases, with 10 bases between. CDR3 size: 13 residues. From germline, CDR1 is SGHDT and CDR2 YYEEEE. CDR3 sequence (DNA): TGTGCCAGCAGCTTTCTGAGCGGGTACGAGCAGTACTTC. Its translation: CASSFLSGYEQYF.

There are a few counts of this clone. This chain joins TRBV6-5 and TRBJ1-1; weak D call: TRBD1 (5 bases). The CDR3 contains 12 residues. Germline CDR1 MNHEY, CDR2 SVGAGI. Trimming took off 5 bases at V and 4 bases at J, with 8 bases between the two ends. CDR3 in DNA: TGTGCCAGCAGTGGGACGGGCACTGAAGCTTTCTTT. Amino acids: CASSGTGTEAFF.

A remark on this clone: The same CDR3 can be traced to other DNA sequences in this sample. The rearrangement joins TRBV19 to TRBJ2-7; D uncertain. Trimming took off 5 bases at V and 2 bases at J, with 13 bases between the two ends. The CDR3 is 14 amino acids. CDR1 is LNHDA, CDR2 SQIVND, per germline (reference sequence). This CDR3 reads CASSPPPGTYEQYF. The CDR3 bases are TGTGCCAGTAGTCCCCCGCCTGGAACCTACGAGCAGTACTTC.

V is TRBV7-9 and J is TRBJ2-2; TRBD2 matches 8 bases. The CDR3 extends over 17 amino acids. From germline, CDR1 is SEHNR and CDR2 FQNEAQ (reference sequence). Trimming cost V 7 bases and J 5 bases; bases outside gene matches: 15. The CDR3, as DNA: TGTGCCAGCACCAAGTTAGCACTAGCGGACCTTACCGGGGAGCTGTTTTTT. This gives the protein CASTKLALADLTGELFF. Together with reference TRBV7-9 and TRBJ2-2, the CDR3 gives the full variable domain: DTGVSQNPRHKITKRGQNVTFRCDPISEHNRLYWYRQTLGQGPEFLTYFQNEAQLEKSRLLSDRFSAERPKGSFSTLEIQRTEQGDSAMYLCASTKLALADLTGELFFGEGSRLTVL.

This clone was counted between two and nine times. V usage is TRBV5-1 and J usage is TRBJ2-7, with D tentatively TRBD1 (5 bases). The CDR3 has 14 residues. V was trimmed by 4 bases and J by 1 base, leaving 12 bases between them. Germline V gene sequence: CDR1 SGHRS, CDR2 YFSETQ. Written as DNA, the CDR3 is TGCGCCAGCAGCCTGACAGTAACTTCCTACGAGCAGTACTTC. This encodes CASSLTVTSYEQYF.

The chain links TRBV27 to TRBJ1-2; 11 bases are shared with TRBD1. J gave up 3 bases and V 6 bases, and 3 bases lay outside the gene matches. Germline CDR1 is MNHEY and CDR2 is SMNVEV (reference sequence). The CDR3 is 14 residues long. The CDR3 region is CASSRDRGDYGYTF. The CDR3 DNA is TGTGCCAGCAGCCGGGACAGGGGGGACTATGGCTACACCTTC.

In the case of this clone: Sequence at one end of the junction differs from germline and may be a read error. V and J are TRBV12-5 and TRBJ2-3; 8 positions match TRBD1. Germline CDR1 is LGHNT and CDR2 is FRNRAP. The CDR3 extends over 14 amino acids. The CDR3 DNA is TGTGCTAGTGGCTTGGACAGGGCTGGAGATACGCAGTATTTT. Protein: CASGLDRAGDTQYF.

This clone has ten or more counts. The chain is built from TRBV28 and TRBJ2-6, with no clear D. This CDR3 region has 12 residues. The V gene's germline CDR1 is MDHEN and CDR2 SYDVKM. Trimming removed 11 bases from V and 4 bases from J, with 9 bases in between. The DNA of the CDR3 is TGTGCCGCGAGGCGCGGGGCCAACGTCCTGACTTTC. Amino acid sequence: CAARRGANVLTF. Using reference TRBV28 and TRBJ2-6 for the parts outside the CDR3, the full variable domain is DVKVTQSSRYLVKRTGEKVFLECVQDMDHENMFWYRQDPGLGLRLIYFSYDVKMKEKGDIPEGYSVSREKKERFSLILESASTNQTSMYLCAARRGANVLTFGAGSRLTVL.

The rearrangement uses TRBV14 and TRBJ2-2; D not certain. This CDR3 has 14 residues. The V gene lost 4 bases and the J gene lost 4 bases, with 10 bases spanning the gap. Germline CDR1 reads SGHDN; CDR2 reads FVKESK. For the CDR3, the DNA is TGTGCCAGCAGCCCACGGGCGGTCACCGGGGAGCTGTTTTTT. Encoded protein: CASSPRAVTGELFF.

The J gene is TRBJ1-2, the V gene TRBV5-1, with unresolved D. The germline CDR1 and CDR2 sequences are SGHRS and YFSETQ. V was pared by 0 bases and J by 5 bases, with 14 bases between. This CDR3 comprises 15 residues. CDR3 amino acids: CASSLGQELGYGYTF. DNA of the CDR3: TGCGCCAGCAGCTTGGGGCAGGAGTTAGGGTATGGCTACACCTTC.

The V gene is TRBV10-3, the J gene TRBJ2-7; 11 bases are a match to TRBD1. This CDR3 is 14 amino acids long. V gave up 11 bases and J gave up 6 bases; unmatched junction bases: 12. Germline V lookup: CDR1 ENHRY, CDR2 SYGVKD. CDR3 nucleotide sequence: TGTGCCGCTCGGCCGGGACAGGGGGGTTCCGAGCAGTACTTC. Translation: CAARPGQGGSEQYF.

This sequence joins TRBV10-3 and TRBJ1-4, with TRBD1 as a possible D gene (6 bases). V was shortened by 4 bases and J by 8 bases, with 11 bases between the two germline ends. This CDR3 is 13 amino acids long. Per germline, CDR1 ENHRY and CDR2 SYGVKD. The CDR3, as DNA: TGTGCCATCAGTGCCAGGGGCGGGGAAAAACTGTTTTTT. Translating gives CAISARGGEKLFF.

V gene TRBV4-2 combines with J gene TRBJ2-7; D unclear. The length of the CDR3 is 13 residues. Germline V gene lookup returns CDR1 LGHNA and CDR2 YNFKEQ. Deletions cut 1 base from V and 7 bases from J, with 11 bases between. CDR3: CASSQGKTREQYF. CDR3 coding DNA: TGTGCCAGCAGCCAAGGAAAGACGCGAGAGCAGTACTTC.

V is TRBV28 and J is TRBJ2-1; a possible D gene is TRBD2 (5 bases). Germline CDR1 is MDHEN and CDR2 is SYDVKM. V lost 9 bases and J 6 bases, leaving 21 bases between the germline ends. CDR3 size: 15 residues. CDR3 bases: TGTGCCAGTCTTCTAGGTGGGAGATTGGTCAATGAGCAGTTCTTC. Translated, it gives CASLLGGRLVNEQFF.

This clone was observed at least ten times. V usage is TRBV6-5 and J usage is TRBJ2-5; 8 bases fit TRBD1. The length of the CDR3 is 13 residues. V shed 8 bases and J 3 bases; nucleotides not matched to a gene: 5. Germline assignment: CDR1 MNHEY and CDR2 SVGAGI. The CDR3 spells CASSQTGEETQYF. Here the CDR3 DNA reads TGTGCCAGCTCCCAGACAGGGGAAGAGACCCAGTACTTC.